One TCR beta chain is described in this entry. This entry comes from a study of T cell changes during pregnancy in multiple sclerosis. Germline V gives CDR1 SGHRS, CDR2 YFSETQ. This CDR3 spans 15 amino acids. The V gene end was trimmed by 4 bases and the J gene end by 10 bases; junction bases not matched to a gene: 11. The protocol was immunoSEQ multiplex PCR, while the TCRdb copy is restricted to in-frame clones and leaves out a portion. The table lists tens of thousands of clones, over 85% of them singletons, with about 1% in the top ten. The sequence derives from a female donor with multiple sclerosis, enrolled in a pregnancy study. The chain has TRBV5-1 and TRBJ2-1; 10 bases match TRBD1. Sequenced material: peripheral blood, taken in the third trimester of pregnancy. This CDR3 reads CASSDRDRGQPEQFF. DNA for the CDR3: TGCGCCAGCAGCGACCGGGACAGGGGTCAGCCCGAGCAGTTCTTC.